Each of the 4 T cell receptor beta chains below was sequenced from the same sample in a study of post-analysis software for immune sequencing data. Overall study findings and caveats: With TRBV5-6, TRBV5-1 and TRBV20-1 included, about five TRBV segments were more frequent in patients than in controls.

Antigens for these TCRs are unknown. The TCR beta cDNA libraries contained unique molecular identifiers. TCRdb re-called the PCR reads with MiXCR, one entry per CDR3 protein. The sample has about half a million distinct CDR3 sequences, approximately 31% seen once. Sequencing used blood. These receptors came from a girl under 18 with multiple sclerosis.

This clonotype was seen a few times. CDR3 coding DNA: TGCGCCAGCAGCCAAGATCAGGGGAGAGAATACGGCTACACCTTC. Translated, it gives CASSQDQGREYGYTF. The chain employs TRBV4-1 and TRBJ1-2; weak D call: TRBD1 (6 bases). The CDR3 totals 15 residues. From germline, CDR1 is MGHRA and CDR2 YSYEKL. Trimming removed 0 bases from V and 8 bases from J, with 16 bases in between.

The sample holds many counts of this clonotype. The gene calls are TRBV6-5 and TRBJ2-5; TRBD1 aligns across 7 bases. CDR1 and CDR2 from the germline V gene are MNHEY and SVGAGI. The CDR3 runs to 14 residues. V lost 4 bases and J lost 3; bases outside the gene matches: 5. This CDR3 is CASSSPTGKETQYF. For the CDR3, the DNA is TGTGCCAGCAGTTCCCCGACAGGGAAAGAGACCCAGTACTTC.

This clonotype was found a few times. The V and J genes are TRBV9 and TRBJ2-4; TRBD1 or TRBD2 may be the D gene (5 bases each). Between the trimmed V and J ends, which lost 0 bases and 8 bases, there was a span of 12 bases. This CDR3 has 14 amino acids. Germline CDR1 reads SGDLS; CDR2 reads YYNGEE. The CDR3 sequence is CASSVGRDGDIQYF. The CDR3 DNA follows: TGTGCCAGCAGCGTAGGAAGGGACGGGGACATTCAGTACTTC.

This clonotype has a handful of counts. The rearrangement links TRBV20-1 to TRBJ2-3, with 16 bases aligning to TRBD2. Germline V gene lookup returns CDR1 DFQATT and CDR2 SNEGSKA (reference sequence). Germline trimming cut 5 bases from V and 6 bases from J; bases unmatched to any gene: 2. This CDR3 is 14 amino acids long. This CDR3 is CSALGLAGGDTQYF. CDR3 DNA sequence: TGCAGTGCTCTGGGACTAGCGGGGGGGGATACGCAGTATTTT.